Presented here are 20 T cell receptor beta chains from one specimen sequenced in a study of blood T cell repertoires in COVID-19 (dated by TCRdb to 2018 to 2020). Library preparation employed the immunoSEQ multiplex PCR assay. The clones in this table, taken by TCRdb from immuneACCESS, are in-frame only. Not every clone is retained; where verified, under half of the shortfall comes from an unresolved V gene, and the cause of the rest is unknown. This sample has a few hundred thousand clones in its table, and approximately 87% of those were observed once. The top ten constitute 8.5% to 12% of the sample. The sample was peripheral blood. All receptors derive from a woman in her 30s with COVID-19, enrolled during active disease.

This CDR3 reads CATSRDKARGGELFF. In DNA, the CDR3 is TGTGCCACCAGCAGAGATAAGGCAAGGGGCGGGGAGCTGTTTTTT. The chain links TRBV15 to TRBJ2-2; D might be TRBD1 (5 bases). Deletions cut 0 bases from V and 7 bases from J, with 12 bases between. This CDR3 is 15 amino acids long. Germline CDR1 is LNHNV and CDR2 is YYDKDF (reference sequence).

The rearrangement uses TRBV14 and TRBJ1-4, with D unresolved. V was trimmed by 4 bases and J by 7 bases, leaving 10 bases between them. Germline V gene lookup returns CDR1 SGHDN and CDR2 FVKESK. CDR3 size: 13 residues. CDR3 loop: CASSRLTGEKLFF. The CDR3 DNA follows: TGTGCCAGCAGCCGACTGACCGGTGAAAAACTGTTTTTT.

The table lists this clone with a few counts. The chain's CDR3 is CASSLWTGEGNTIYF. The CDR3 nucleotides read TGTGCCAGCAGTTTATGGACAGGGGAGGGAAACACCATATATTTT. This chain uses TRBV28 with TRBJ1-3, with TRBD1 matching over 8 bases. With V trimmed by 0 bases and J by 4 bases, 2 bases remained unmatched. Germline-derived CDR1 and CDR2 are MDHEN and SYDVKM. The CDR3 runs 15 residues.

This clone occurred once. The chain links TRBV2 to TRBJ2-3, with a tentative D call TRBD1 (6 bases). From germline, CDR1 is SNHLY and CDR2 FYNNEI. The length of the CDR3 is 17 residues. The V and J ends lost 3 bases and 2 bases respectively, with 18 bases between them. For the CDR3, the DNA is TGTGCCAGCAGTGAGGTTTCCGACAGGATCGACACAGATACGCAGTATTTT. Its translation: CASSEVSDRIDTDTQYF.

The chain links TRBV5-6 to TRBJ2-7; 13 bases line up with TRBD2. J was trimmed by 9 bases and V by 2 bases; bases with no gene match: 5. This CDR3 is 14 amino acids long. Per germline, CDR1 SGHDT and CDR2 YYEEEE. In DNA form, the CDR3 reads TGTGCCAGCAGCTTACCGGGACTAGCGGGGAGGCAGTACTTC. Translating gives CASSLPGLAGRQYF.

V and J are TRBV4-2 and TRBJ2-7; the match to TRBD2 covers 7 bases. CDR1 LGHNA and CDR2 YNFKEQ come from the germline V gene. The CDR3 covers 16 residues. Losses at the gene ends were 3 bases for V and 2 bases for J; bases not matched to a gene: 10. CDR3 residues: CASSQDSGPMAYEQYF. For the CDR3, the DNA is TGTGCCAGCAGCCAGGATAGCGGGCCGATGGCCTACGAGCAGTACTTC.

This clone was seen just once. The V and J genes are TRBV10-1 and TRBJ2-3; unclear D gene. Germline CDR1 and CDR2: WNHNN and SYGVQD (reference sequence). The CDR3 is 14 residues long. V lost 3 bases to trimming and J lost 6 bases, with 13 bases between them. Here the CDR3 DNA reads TGCGCCAGCAGTGAATCGACGGGTAGGGATACGCAGTATTTT. Translating gives CASSESTGRDTQYF.

The rearrangement links TRBV5-4 to TRBJ2-5, with 12 bases lining up with TRBD1. There are 17 residues in the CDR3. With V trimmed by 0 bases and J by 2 bases, 5 bases remained unmatched. Germline V gives CDR1 SGHNT, CDR2 YYREEE (reference sequence). The CDR3 DNA follows: TGTGCCAGCAGCTTGGGGGGGACAGGGGGCACTCAAGAGACCCAGTACTTC. Its protein is CASSLGGTGGTQETQYF.

The chain links TRBV10-3 to TRBJ2-7; 12 bases align to TRBD2. Trimming removed 3 bases from V and 4 bases from J; junction bases left unmatched: 4. The germline V gene encodes CDR1 ENHRY and CDR2 SYGVKD. This CDR3 has 15 residues. CDR3 nucleotide sequence: TGTGCCATCAGTGAATCCCTAGCGGGAGGGTACGAGCAGTACTTC. Residues: CAISESLAGGYEQYF.

The V and J genes are TRBV5-1 and TRBJ2-2, with 11 bases that match TRBD1. Germline V gene lookup returns CDR1 SGHRS and CDR2 YFSETQ. Unmatched junction bases numbered 7, after V lost 4 bases and J lost 5 bases. CDR3 length: 16 amino acids. For the CDR3, the DNA is TGCGCCAGCAGCCCCTGGGACAGGGGGGAAACCGGGGAGCTGTTTTTT. It yields the protein CASSPWDRGETGELFF.

The chain employs TRBV29-1 and TRBJ2-3; tentatively, D is TRBD1 (5 bases). V lost 0 bases and J lost 4, with 14 bases in between. Germline V gene lookup returns CDR1 SQVTM and CDR2 ANQGSEA. The CDR3 sequence is 15 residues long. The CDR3 DNA follows: TGCAGCGTTGAAGATCTATCCAGGGCTGCAGATACGCAGTATTTT. As protein: CSVEDLSRAADTQYF.

The rearrangement links TRBV5-1 to TRBJ2-1; unclear D gene. Germline CDR1 SGHRS, CDR2 YFSETQ. V dropped 2 bases and J dropped 5 bases, with 11 bases sitting between them. The CDR3 contains 14 residues. The CDR3 DNA reads as TGCGCCAGCAGCTTAGAGAACAGTCACAATGAGCAGTTCTTC. It specifies CASSLENSHNEQFF.

The chain links TRBV30 to TRBJ1-4; D gene unclear. The CDR3 has 14 amino acids. Germline V CDR1 and CDR2: GTSNPN, SVGIG (reference sequence). The V and J ends lost 0 bases and 7 bases respectively, with 12 bases between them. The CDR3 DNA is TGTGCCTGGAGTGTACCCACCGGAGGTGAAAAACTGTTTTTT. It encodes CAWSVPTGGEKLFF.

This chain joins TRBV4-3 and TRBJ2-7; D may be TRBD2 (5 bases). The germline gives CDR1 LGHNA, CDR2 YSLEER. The CDR3 totals 17 residues. The V end was cut by 1 base, the J end by 3 bases, with 19 bases between. In nucleotides, the CDR3 is TGCGCCAGCAGCCAAGCGACGTTCACTAGTCTCTACTACGAGCAGTACTTC. This encodes CASSQATFTSLYYEQYF.

Only one count was recorded for this clone. The gene calls are TRBV24-1 and TRBJ2-5; D call uncertain. V lost 2 bases and J lost 7, with 13 bases in between. CDR1 is KGHDR, CDR2 SFDVKD, per germline. CDR3 length equals 14 residues. CDR3 sequence: CATSDSRALGTQYF. For the CDR3, the DNA is TGTGCCACCAGTGATTCCCGTGCGCTCGGGACCCAGTACTTC.

The chain has TRBV10-1 and TRBJ2-3; 14 positions match TRBD2. J was trimmed by 6 bases and V by 4 bases; bases with no gene match: 6. Germline-derived CDR1 and CDR2 are WNHNN and SYGVQD (reference sequence). The CDR3 totals 16 residues. This CDR3 reads CASSVGLAGDADTQYF. CDR3 nucleotides: TGCGCCAGCAGTGTGGGACTAGCGGGAGATGCGGATACGCAGTATTTT.

The chain couples TRBV24-1 to TRBJ2-1, with TRBD1 identical over 10 bases. This CDR3 spans 15 amino acids. Germline assignment: CDR1 KGHDR and CDR2 SFDVKD. Trimming took 5 bases from V and 5 from J; bases not matched to a gene: 5. The CDR3 DNA is TGTGCCACCAGTGCCGGGACAGGGGAGGACAATGAGCAGTTCTTC. Translating gives CATSAGTGEDNEQFF.

V is TRBV28 and J is TRBJ2-7; no clear D gene. The CDR3 contains 11 residues. V shed 9 bases and J shed 5 bases, with 11 bases lying between them. Germline-derived CDR1 and CDR2 are MDHEN and SYDVKM. The DNA of the CDR3 is TGTGCCAGTGACATGGGCCACGAGCAGTACTTC. It yields the protein CASDMGHEQYF. The full variable domain, completed using reference TRBV28 and TRBJ2-7, is DVKVTQSSRYLVKRTGEKVFLECVQDMDHENMFWYRQDPGLGLRLIYFSYDVKMKEKGDIPEGYSVSREKKERFSLILESASTNQTSMYLCASDMGHEQYFGPGTRLTVT.

The CDR3 region is CASSLRDRGDTEAFF. CDR3 nucleotides: TGTGCCAGCAGTTTACGTGACAGGGGAGACACTGAAGCTTTCTTT. The gene calls are TRBV27 and TRBJ1-1; 8 bases fit TRBD1. Germline V gives CDR1 MNHEY, CDR2 SMNVEV (reference sequence). CDR3 length: 15 residues. Trimming removed 2 bases from V and 3 bases from J; junction bases left unmatched: 5.

This clone was observed a few times. V and J are TRBV4-2 and TRBJ2-3, with TRBD2 matching over 10 bases. CDR1 is LGHNA and CDR2 is YNFKEQ in the germline V gene. Trimming removed 1 base from V and 0 bases from J; junction bases left unmatched: 10. CDR3 size: 19 residues. The CDR3 DNA is TGTGCCAGCAGCCAAGCAGTTACTAGCGGGATCACTAGCACAGATACGCAGTATTTT. The encoded protein is CASSQAVTSGITSTDTQYF.